The following is a T cell receptor (beta chain) sequence with its context. In the original workflow: Reference gene primers were amplified, and this amplification served to estimate nucleated cell counts. Clones were read by immunoSEQ multiplex PCR, and TCRdb kept only the in-frame ones, dropping some. Clone size and the V and J calls come from that table; the DNA yielded D and trimming. The data contain roughly 200,000 clones, about four fifths of them singletons. CDR1 and CDR2 (germline): LGHNA, YNFKEQ. There are 17 residues in the CDR3. The ends were cut back, 0 bases at V and 4 bases at J, with 18 bases in the middle. These data originate in a study of blood T cell repertoires in COVID-19. The overall study: Nucleic acid was either cDNA or gDNA, and it came from T cells, B-cell-depleted T cells, or PBMCs.

The sequence was collected from a man aged 45-60 years with active or convalescent COVID-19. The sequencing sample was made of peripheral blood. The chain combines TRBV4-2 with TRBJ1-2; perhaps TRBD1 as D (5 bases). The CDR3 loop reads CASSQDRDSTAPYGYTF. The CDR3 coding sequence is TGTGCCAGCAGCCAAGATCGTGACAGTACTGCGCCCTATGGCTACACCTTC.